These 21 T cell receptor beta chains share one sample of origin, sequenced in a study of T cell responses to AZD1222 COVID-19 vaccine. The data were produced by immunoSEQ multiplex PCR, yet TCRdb's version contains in-frame clones alone and is incomplete. The sample has about 120,000 clones, around 92% seen once. The sample was peripheral blood, taken on day 0 of AZD1222 vaccination. The receptors come from an adult in good health.

This clone appeared a single time. The V call is TRBV28, the J call TRBJ1-2; 8 positions match TRBD1. V was pared by 5 bases and J by 6 bases, with 8 bases of the junction left unmatched. The length of the CDR3 is 14 residues. Germline-derived CDR1 and CDR2 are MDHEN and SYDVKM. For the CDR3, the DNA is TGTGCCAGCAGTCAGCGGACAGGGCCGAATGGCTACACCTTC. The encoded protein is CASSQRTGPNGYTF.

V and J are TRBV11-2 and TRBJ1-4, with D hard to call. V lost 1 base and J 5 bases, leaving 5 bases between the germline ends. Germline CDR1 SGHAT, CDR2 FQNNGV. The CDR3 runs 13 residues. The CDR3 DNA reads TGTGCCAGCAGCTTAGGACTGAATGAAAAACTGTTTTTT. It encodes CASSLGLNEKLFF.

The chain uses TRBV7-2 and TRBJ1-2; 7 nucleotides match TRBD1. Germline lookup yields CDR1 SGHTA and CDR2 FQGNSA. This CDR3 spans 14 amino acids. J was trimmed by 4 bases and V by 5 bases; bases with no gene match: 7. The CDR3 bases are TGTGCCAGCAGCCTAAACAGGGGAGGCTATGGCTACACCTTC. Translated: CASSLNRGGYGYTF.

This clone was picked up one time. The junction does not match germline at one end; this may be a read error. V is TRBV3-1 (or the pseudogene TRBV3-2) and J is TRBJ1-1; unclear D gene. Germline lookup yields CDR1 LGHDT and CDR2 YNNKEL (reference sequence). CDR3 length: 8 amino acids. The CDR3: CASRPFAF. CDR3 in DNA: TGTGCCAGCAGACCTTTTGCGTTT.

The CDR3 DNA sequence: TGTGCCAGCAGTTACTCGACCCAGGCATACCTCTACGAGCAGTACTTC. Protein: CASSYSTQAYLYEQYF. The rearrangement joins TRBV6-2 or TRBV6-3 to TRBJ2-7; D gene ambiguous. Germline V gives CDR1 MNHEY, CDR2 SVGEGT. Between the trimmed V and J ends, which lost 0 bases and 3 bases, there was a span of 15 bases. This CDR3 is 16 amino acids long.

The V gene is TRBV7-9, the J gene TRBJ2-7, with TRBD2 matching over 7 bases. Germline CDR1 is SEHNR and CDR2 is FQNEAQ (reference sequence). V lost 5 bases to trimming and J lost 7 bases; unmatched junction nucleotides: 5. The CDR3 is 12 residues long. The CDR3 region has the DNA TGTGCCAGCAGCACGGGAGGACGGGAGCAGTACTTC. This sequence encodes CASSTGGREQYF.

This sequence joins TRBV7-8 and TRBJ2-2, with D possibly TRBD1 on 5 matching bases. Germline V gene lookup returns CDR1 SGHVS and CDR2 FQNEAQ. The ends were cut back, 3 bases at V and 6 bases at J, with 14 bases in the middle. The CDR3 consists of 15 residues. The CDR3 loop reads CASSFFMGQSGELFF. The DNA of the CDR3 is TGTGCCAGCAGCTTTTTTATGGGGCAATCCGGGGAGCTGTTTTTT.

The chain joins TRBV5-1 to TRBJ2-7; 9 nucleotides align to TRBD1. CDR3 length equals 14 residues. J lost 7 bases, V lost 4 bases, and 9 bases had no gene match. In germline, CDR1 is SGHRS, CDR2 YFSETQ. The CDR3 nucleotides read TGCGCCAGCAGCACCCGGACAGGGGTACGGGAGCAGTACTTC. This sequence encodes CASSTRTGVREQYF.

V and J are TRBV2 and TRBJ2-4; D remains ambiguous. Between the trimmed V and J ends, which lost 1 base and 6 bases, there was a span of 7 bases. Germline CDR1 reads SNHLY; CDR2 reads FYNNEI. The CDR3 consists of 13 residues. In nucleotides, the CDR3 is TGTGCCAGCAGTGAAGGGTCTCTAAACATTCAGTACTTC. It is translated as CASSEGSLNIQYF.

The rearrangement joins TRBV7-6 to TRBJ2-5; no firm D call. This CDR3 is built from 15 residues. Trimming removed 0 bases at V and 4 bases at J, with 12 bases between. Germline loops: CDR1 SGHVS, CDR2 FNYEAQ. CDR3 bases: TGTGCCAGCAGCTTAGCAATTGGGCTAGGAGAGACCCAGTACTTC. Translating gives CASSLAIGLGETQYF.

The chain uses TRBV6-5 and TRBJ1-1; D possibly corresponds to TRBD1 (6 bases). The CDR3 is 16 amino acids. Trimming left V 2 bases short and J 0 bases short, with 13 bases between. Germline V lookup: CDR1 MNHEY, CDR2 SVGAGI. CDR3 sequence: CASSYDRLIMNTEAFF. CDR3 nucleotide sequence: TGTGCCAGCAGTTACGACAGGTTAATCATGAACACTGAAGCTTTCTTT.

The chain uses TRBV28 and TRBJ2-7, with 7 bases that match TRBD1. V shed 6 bases, J shed 2 bases, and the junction held 10 bases outside the gene matches. Looked up from germline, CDR1 is MDHEN and CDR2 is SYDVKM. The CDR3 has 15 residues. Here the CDR3 reads CASSNRDSPTYEQYF. The CDR3, as DNA: TGTGCCAGCAGCAACCGGGACAGTCCAACCTACGAGCAGTACTTC.

A word on this clone: The limits of the CDR3 on the DNA are not certain, so only TCRdb's listed CDR3 is given. CDR3 region: CASCASSGANVLTF. The chain combines TRBV27 with TRBJ2-6; the table's D call, TRBD1, has no DNA check behind it. Including both end residues, the CDR3 is 14 amino acids long. Germline CDR1 MNHEY, CDR2 SMNVEV (reference sequence).

V and J are TRBV28 and TRBJ2-7; TRBD2 matches at 7 bases. V was pared by 6 bases and J by 1 base, with 12 bases of the junction left unmatched. The CDR3 has 16 amino acids. CDR1 is MDHEN and CDR2 is SYDVKM in the germline V gene. The CDR3 bases are TGTGCCAGCAGCTTCTCGCGGGAGTTTCCATCCTACGAGCAGTACTTC. Its translation: CASSFSREFPSYEQYF.

This chain connects TRBV28 to TRBJ1-5; a weak D match, TRBD1 (5 bases). The CDR3 loop spans 15 amino acids. Germline CDR1 reads MDHEN; CDR2 reads SYDVKM. Trimming left V 2 bases short and J 2 bases short, with 10 bases between. CDR3 sequence reads: CASSLAGTGNQPQHF. The DNA of the CDR3 is TGTGCCAGCAGTTTAGCAGGGACTGGCAATCAGCCCCAGCATTTT. The full variable domain, its missing parts supplied by reference TRBV28 and TRBJ1-5, is DVKVTQSSRYLVKRTGEKVFLECVQDMDHENMFWYRQDPGLGLRLIYFSYDVKMKEKGDIPEGYSVSREKKERFSLILESASTNQTSMYLCASSLAGTGNQPQHFGDGTRLSIL.

The V gene is TRBV19, the J gene TRBJ1-5; TRBD1 might be the D (5 bases). From germline, CDR1 is LNHDA and CDR2 SQIVND (reference sequence). This CDR3 comprises 15 residues. V lost 1 base, J lost 3 bases, and 10 bases lay in between. CDR3 DNA sequence: TGTGCCAGTAGTATAGGGGCCAGGGACAATCAGCCCCAGCATTTT. Translation gives CASSIGARDNQPQHF.

This chain connects TRBV4-3 to TRBJ1-3; D not certain. CDR1 is LGHNA, CDR2 YSLEER, per germline. V was trimmed by 0 bases and J by 0 bases, leaving 12 bases between them. The CDR3 loop spans 17 amino acids. CDR3 coding DNA: TGCGCCAGCAGCCAAGATCCCCTGACGTACTCTGGAAACACCATATATTTT. This gives the protein CASSQDPLTYSGNTIYF.

The J gene is TRBJ2-3, the V gene TRBV24-1; 16 nucleotides align to TRBD2. Germline V gene data show CDR1 as KGHDR and CDR2 as SFDVKD. The trim removed 2 bases at V and 6 bases at J, leaving 10 bases unmatched. The CDR3 loop spans 19 amino acids. CDR3 bases: TGTGCCACCAGTGATTCGAGGGCGGGACTAGCGGGAGGGTACGATACGCAGTATTTT. Protein: CATSDSRAGLAGGYDTQYF.

The V and J genes are TRBV6-5 and TRBJ2-7; 7 bases are shared with TRBD2. Germline V lookup: CDR1 MNHEY, CDR2 SVGAGI. This CDR3 is 13 amino acids long. Unmatched junction bases numbered 1, after V lost 5 bases and J lost 0 bases. The CDR3 region is CASSRDYSYEQYF. CDR3 nucleotides: TGTGCCAGCAGTAGGGACTACTCCTACGAGCAGTACTTC.

The chain has TRBV7-2 and TRBJ1-1, with TRBD1 as a possible D gene (6 bases). CDR1 and CDR2 from the germline V gene are SGHTA and FQGNSA. The CDR3 sequence is 15 residues long. The ends were cut back, 2 bases at V and 4 bases at J, with 14 bases in the middle. CDR3 DNA sequence: TGTGCCAGCAGCTTAACTCGAGAGGGGGGCACTGAAGCTTTCTTT. It is translated as CASSLTREGGTEAFF.

The gene calls are TRBV27 and TRBJ1-1; a possible D gene is TRBD1 (5 bases). The V end lost 2 bases, the J end lost 6 bases, and 19 bases lay between the germline ends. Germline CDR1 reads MNHEY; CDR2 reads SMNVEV (reference sequence). The CDR3 sequence is 16 residues long. The CDR3: CASSLAPRGMVAEAFF. CDR3 bases: TGTGCCAGCAGTTTAGCCCCTCGGGGGATGGTGGCTGAAGCTTTCTTT.